This is a list of T cell receptor beta chains from one sample in a study of blood T cell repertoires in COVID-19. The repertoire was sequenced with immunoSEQ multiplex PCR; TCRdb's copy has only in-frame clones and lacks some. The repertoire has approximately 200,000 clones, roughly 87% of them found once; the top ten carry 1.9%. Sequencing used peripheral blood. Source of these receptors: a man aged 35 to 55 with active or convalescent COVID-19. The CDR3 runs from the conserved cysteine through the conserved F or W. D genes are given only for firm matches. Clone sizes are given selectively: once, few, many, or a class where the clone is expanded.

.	.	TRBV14	TRBJ1-4	TGTGCCAGCAGCCAAGATTCAAATAATGAAAAACTGTTTTTT	CASSQDSNNEKLFF
.	.	TRBV7-8	TRBJ1-4	TGTGCCAGCAGCTTAGAGCCCGGCGAGGTTGAAAAACTGTTTTTT	CASSLEPGEVEKLFF
.	.	TRBV9	TRBJ2-5	TGTGCCAGCAGCGTATTTTACGGTGAGACCCAGTACTTC	CASSVFYGETQYF
.	.	TRBV19	TRBJ2-3	TGTGCCAGTAGTATGGCGGGCACCAGCACAGATACGCAGTATTTT	CASSMAGTSTDTQYF
.	TRBD1	TRBV5-1	TRBJ1-1	TGCGCCAGCAGCGAAGAGACAGGGTTGAACACTGAAGCTTTCTTT	CASSEETGLNTEAFF
once	TRBD1	TRBV12-5	TRBJ1-1	TGTGCTAGTGGTTTAGGACAGGGTGGGAACACTGAAGCTTTCTTT	CASGLGQGGNTEAFF
.	TRBD1	TRBV5-8	TRBJ1-5	TGTGCCAGCAGCGGGGGGACAGGTGTAAATCAGCCCCAGCATTTT	CASSGGTGVNQPQHF
.	TRBD2	TRBV19	TRBJ2-7	TGTGCCAGTAGTTGGGTAGCGGGAGGGTCCGACGAGCAGTACTTC	CASSWVAGGSDEQYF
.	TRBD1	TRBV4-1	TRBJ1-3	TGCGCCAGCAGAGAAACTCTACCGGGACAGGGATCTTACTCTGGAAACACCATATATTTT	CASRETLPGQGSYSGNTIYF
.	.	TRBV5-1	TRBJ2-1	TGCGCCAGCAGCTGGGAGCACTCCTACAATGAGCAGTTCTTC	CASSWEHSYNEQFF
.	TRBD2	TRBV9	TRBJ2-5	TGTGCCAGCAGCGTAGAGGCCTCTAGCGGGGGGGCCTACGAGACCCAGTACTTC	CASSVEASSGGAYETQYF
.	.	TRBV2	TRBJ2-2	TGTGCCAGCACTAACAAGATACCGGGTCCCACCCGAGGAGGGGAGCTGTTTTTT	CASTNKIPGPTRGGELFF
.	.	TRBV7-9	TRBJ1-2	TGTGCCAGCACCCCCGGTCCTGGCGGCTATGGCTACACCTTC	CASTPGPGGYGYTF
.	.	TRBV19	TRBJ1-2	TGTGCCAGTACCTTCAGGGTGTATAGTAACTATGGCTACACCTTC	CASTFRVYSNYGYTF
.	.	TRBV5-4	TRBJ1-2	TGTGCCAGCAGCTTGATGGGAGGAACTATAGGCTACACCTTC	CASSLMGGTIGYTF
.	TRBD2	TRBV27	TRBJ2-3	TGTGCCAGCAGCCCTAGGAGCGGGGCGATCACAGATACGCAGTATTTT	CASSPRSGAITDTQYF
.	TRBD1	TRBV19	TRBJ1-2	TGTGCCAGTAGTGTAGGGACAGCCAGATCGCTGAACTATGGCTACACCTTC	CASSVGTARSLNYGYTF
.	.	TRBV25-1	TRBJ1-3	TGTGCCAGCAGTGATGGAGCGGGCAGGATCTCTGGAAACACCATATATTTT	CASSDGAGRISGNTIYF
once	.	TRBV19	TRBJ1-5	TGTGCCAGTAGTTCCCCCCGAGCATCGGGTACTCAGCCCCAGCATTTT	CASSSPRASGTQPQHF
.	.	TRBV7-9	TRBJ2-5	TGTGCCAGCAGCTTAGGCGGCCAGGGCGCAGAGACCCAGTACTTC	CASSLGGQGAETQYF
.	.	TRBV24-1	TRBJ1-1	TGTGCCACCAGTGAAAGGGAGGAAGGGATAACTGAAGCTTTCTTT	CATSEREEGITEAFF
.	.	TRBV6-5	TRBJ1-2	TGTGCCAGCAGGCCCCGGGTCGAACTCTATGGCTACACCTTC	CASRPRVELYGYTF
.	.	TRBV18	TRBJ1-3	TGTGCCAGCTCACCAGGACAGCCCCGGGGCACCATATATTTT	CASSPGQPRGTIYF
.	.	TRBV5-1	TRBJ1-6	TGCGCCAGCAGCTTTGGTGGCGCAGTCGACTACCTTATCAATAATTCACCCCTCCACTTT	CASSFGGAVDYLINNSPLHF
once	TRBD2	TRBV3-1/TRBV3-2	TRBJ2-7	TGTGCCAGCAGCCAAGACCCCCTAGCGGCCTTTTCCTACGAGCAGTACTTC	CASSQDPLAAFSYEQYF
.	.	TRBV5-1	TRBJ2-5	TGCGCCAGCAGCCCCAGCCCTGGGGGCCAGGAGACCCAGTACTTC	CASSPSPGGQETQYF